The text below deals with one T cell receptor (beta chain). The antigen is unknown. Other DNA sequences from this sample encode an identical CDR3 as well. The source of the sample is a study of OX40 agonist ivuxolimab in advanced cancers. About the study: At 65% to 85% male, the cohort had a mean age of approximately 60 years, ranging from about 20 to 79. Study observations and caveats: No determination was made of the antigen specificity of the expanded peripheral T cells. Some nonresponders also had low normalized T-cell clonal expansion.

TCRdb keeps only in-frame clones here, not all; method: immunoSEQ multiplex PCR. The profile shows approximately 75,000 clones, about 78% of them singletons. The CDR3 extends over 13 amino acids. Trimming removed 2 bases from V and 5 bases from J, with 9 bases in between. Germline values: CDR1 MRHNA, CDR2 SNTAGT. Patients with a history of autoimmune disease or on systemic immunosuppression were excluded. This rearrangement joins TRBV6-4 to TRBJ1-1; D uncertain. This specimen was CD4+ or CD8+ T cells sorted from blood, taken in a trial of the OX40 agonist ivuxolimab. The receptor comes from an adult with an advanced solid tumor such as melanoma, head and neck, liver or kidney cancer. The CDR3 loop is CASSDEGGTEAFF. CDR3 nucleotide sequence: TGTGCCAGCAGTGACGAGGGAGGGACTGAAGCTTTCTTT.